This passage covers 6 T cell receptor beta chains from one sample sequenced in a study of cytomegalovirus exposure and HLA in healthy donors. A multiplex PCR was run with 60 Vbeta primers and 13 Jbeta primers. Method: immunoSEQ multiplex PCR; TCRdb's copy keeps in-frame clones and lacks some. Of some 170,000 clones detected, 75% to 85% appear once; the ten largest clones hold around 4.5%. Sequenced sample: PBMCs. The receptors derive from a man aged 25 to 40 in good health and CMV-seronegative.

The chain combines TRBV21-1 with TRBJ1-2; the DNA was not compared with TRBD1, the D call given in the table. TRBV21-1 is termed a pseudogene. The CDR3 contains 14 residues. The CDR3 bases are TGTGCCAGCAGCAACAGGGGCCTTAACTATGGCTACACCTTC. This codes for CASSNRGLNYGYTF.

The rearrangement uses TRBV19 and TRBJ2-7; tentatively, D is TRBD1 (7 bases). V was clipped by 6 bases and J by 1 base, with 13 bases between them. Germline assignment: CDR1 LNHDA and CDR2 SQIVND (reference sequence). The CDR3 covers 14 residues. The DNA for the CDR3 is TGTGCCAGTAGAAGACAGGGAGGTTCCTACGAGCAGTACTTC. It codes for CASRRQGGSYEQYF.

V and J are TRBV28 and TRBJ1-3, with D maybe TRBD1 (6 bases). Between the trimmed V and J ends, which lost 5 bases and 4 bases, there was a span of 18 bases. The germline V gene encodes CDR1 MDHEN and CDR2 SYDVKM. The CDR3 contains 16 residues. The CDR3 here is CASSQPLGARGNTIYF. The CDR3 nucleotides read TGTGCCAGCAGTCAGCCCCTGGGGGCGCGGGGAAACACCATATATTTT.

The chain is built from TRBV2 and TRBJ1-1, with D unclear. The CDR3 length is 14 residues. The V gene lost 4 bases and the J gene lost 1 base, with 10 bases spanning the gap. CDR1 and CDR2 (germline): SNHLY, FYNNEI. CDR3 protein: CASSAVTRNTEAFF. Written as DNA, the CDR3 is TGTGCCAGCAGTGCAGTCACCCGGAACACTGAAGCTTTCTTT.

This sequence joins TRBV9 and TRBJ2-7, with a weak D call TRBD1 (6 bases). The CDR3 covers 12 residues. The V and J ends lost 2 bases and 6 bases respectively, with 9 bases between them. Germline assignment: CDR1 SGDLS and CDR2 YYNGEE. DNA for the CDR3: TGTGCCAGCAGCGTTGTAGGGGGCGAGCAGTACTTC. Its protein product is CASSVVGGEQYF.

Comment on this clone: Other DNA variants within this sample encode the same CDR3. The rearrangement joins TRBV5-1 to TRBJ1-2; 8 bases match TRBD1. Germline V CDR1 and CDR2: SGHRS, YFSETQ. Trimming removed 1 base from V and 1 base from J; junction bases left unmatched: 0. CDR3 length: 14 residues. CDR3 protein: CASSLTGGNYGYTF. The DNA of the CDR3 is TGCGCCAGCAGCTTGACAGGGGGTAACTATGGCTACACCTTC.